This T cell receptor beta chain came from a study of post-analysis software for immune sequencing data. Findings and limits, study-wide: Compared with controls, patients had more of five TRBV segments, including TRBV5-6, TRBV5-1 and TRBV20-1. When compared against controls, multiple sclerosis patients showed significantly lower normalized Chao1 diversity.

The table lists this clonotype with a few counts. What it binds is not known. This may arise from a read error, as a much more abundant clone is one base away. Germline CDR1 MDHEN, CDR2 SYDVKM. The CDR3 extends over 15 amino acids. Unique molecular identifiers featured in each of the TCR beta cDNA libraries. T cells numbering about 0.9 to 11 million gave rise to around 460,000 cDNA molecules. TCRdb reanalysed the PCR reads using MiXCR and keeps one entry per CDR3 protein. The table has some 260,000 distinct CDR3 sequences, 30% to 45% seen once. The sequence derives from a girl aged 10-17 years with multiple sclerosis. The genes are TRBV28 and TRBJ2-1, with D perhaps TRBD1 (7 bases). Input material: blood. The CDR3 DNA sequence: TGTGCCAGCAGTTTCCCAGGGGGGACCTACAATGAGCGGTTCTTC. It is translated as CASSFPGGTYNERFF.